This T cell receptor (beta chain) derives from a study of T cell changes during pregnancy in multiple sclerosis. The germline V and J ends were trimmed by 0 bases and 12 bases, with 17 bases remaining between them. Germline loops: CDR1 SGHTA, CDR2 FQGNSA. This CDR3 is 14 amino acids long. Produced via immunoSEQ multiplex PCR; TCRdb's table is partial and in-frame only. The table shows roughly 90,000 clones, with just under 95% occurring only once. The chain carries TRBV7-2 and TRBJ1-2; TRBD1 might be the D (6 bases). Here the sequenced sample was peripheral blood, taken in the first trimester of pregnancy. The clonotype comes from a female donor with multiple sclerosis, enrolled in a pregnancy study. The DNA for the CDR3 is TGTGCCAGCAGCTTAGCGCTGTGGGGGGGGGCGCACACCTTC. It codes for CASSLALWGGAHTF.